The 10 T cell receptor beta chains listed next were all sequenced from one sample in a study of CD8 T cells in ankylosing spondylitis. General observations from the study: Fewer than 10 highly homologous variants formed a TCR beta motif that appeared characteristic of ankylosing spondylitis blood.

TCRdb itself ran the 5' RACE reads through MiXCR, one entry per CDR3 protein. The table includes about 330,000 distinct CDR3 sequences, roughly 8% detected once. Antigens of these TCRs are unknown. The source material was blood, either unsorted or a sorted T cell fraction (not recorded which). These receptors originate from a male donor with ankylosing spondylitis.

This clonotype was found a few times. The CDR3 loop reads CASSKGLAGVISSYNEQFF. For the CDR3, the DNA is TGCGCCAGCAGCAAGGGACTAGCGGGAGTGATAAGCTCCTACAATGAGCAGTTCTTC. V and J are TRBV5-1 and TRBJ2-1, with 14 positions matching TRBD2. V trimming: 4 bases; J trimming: 0 bases; junction bases outside the gene matches: 9. The CDR3 loop spans 19 amino acids. Per germline, CDR1 SGHRS and CDR2 YFSETQ. Based on the CDR3 plus reference TRBV5-1 and TRBJ2-1, the full variable domain is KAGVTQTPRYLIKTRGQQVTLSCSPISGHRSVSWYQQTPGQGLQFLFEYFSETQRNKGNFPGRFSGRQFSNSRSEMNVSTLELGDSALYLCASSKGLAGVISSYNEQFFGPGTRLTVL.

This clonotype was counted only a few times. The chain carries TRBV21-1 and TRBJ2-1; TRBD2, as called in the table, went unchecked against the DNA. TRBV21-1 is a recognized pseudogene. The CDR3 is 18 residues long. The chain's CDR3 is CASSKGDSSGDGINEQFF. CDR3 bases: TGTGCCAGCAGCAAAGGTGATTCTAGCGGGGACGGGATCAATGAGCAGTTCTTC.

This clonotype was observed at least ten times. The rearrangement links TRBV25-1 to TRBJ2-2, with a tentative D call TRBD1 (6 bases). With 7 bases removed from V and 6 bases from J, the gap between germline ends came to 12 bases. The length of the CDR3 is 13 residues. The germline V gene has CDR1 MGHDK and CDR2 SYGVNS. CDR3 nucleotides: TGTGCCAGCACCGAAGGGGGTCCCGGGGAGCTGTTTTTT. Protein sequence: CASTEGGPGELFF. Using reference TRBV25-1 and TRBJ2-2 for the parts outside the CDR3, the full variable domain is EADIYQTPRYLVIGTGKKITLECSQTMGHDKMYWYQQDPGMELHLIHYSYGVNSTEKGDLSSESTVSRIRTEHFPLTLESARPSHTSQYLCASTEGGPGELFFGEGSRLTVL.

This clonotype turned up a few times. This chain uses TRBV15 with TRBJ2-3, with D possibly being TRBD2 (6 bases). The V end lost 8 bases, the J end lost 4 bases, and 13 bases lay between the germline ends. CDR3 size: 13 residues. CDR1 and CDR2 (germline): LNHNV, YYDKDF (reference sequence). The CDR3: CATDTGAADTQYF. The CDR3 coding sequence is TGTGCCACCGATACGGGAGCAGCAGATACGCAGTATTTT. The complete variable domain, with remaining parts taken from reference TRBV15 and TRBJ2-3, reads DAMVIQNPRYQVTQFGKPVTLSCSQTLNHNVMYWYQQKSSQAPKLLFHYYDKDFNNEADTPDNFQSRRPNTSFCFLDIRSPGLGDTAMYLCATDTGAADTQYFGPGTRLTVL.

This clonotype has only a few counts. This chain's CDR3 is CASSQVTSDYNEQFF. In nucleotides, the CDR3 is TGCGCCAGCAGCCAAGTTACTAGTGATTACAATGAGCAGTTCTTC. The chain links TRBV4-1 to TRBJ2-1, with D possibly TRBD2 on 5 matching bases. V shed 1 base and J shed 4 bases, with 11 bases lying between them. There are 15 residues in the CDR3. CDR1 and CDR2 from the germline V gene are MGHRA and YSYEKL.

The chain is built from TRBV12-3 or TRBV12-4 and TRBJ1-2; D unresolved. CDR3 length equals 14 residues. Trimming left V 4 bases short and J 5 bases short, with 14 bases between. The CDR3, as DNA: TGTGCCAGCAGTTCCACTCGTGAAGGGTATGGCTACACCTTC. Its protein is CASSSTREGYGYTF.

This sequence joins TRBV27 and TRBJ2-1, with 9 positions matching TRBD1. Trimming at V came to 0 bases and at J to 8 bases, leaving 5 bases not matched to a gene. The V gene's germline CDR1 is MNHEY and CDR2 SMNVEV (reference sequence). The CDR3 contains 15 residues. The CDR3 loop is CASSLSQGAIDEQFF. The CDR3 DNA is TGTGCCAGCAGTTTATCACAGGGGGCTATAGATGAGCAGTTCTTC.

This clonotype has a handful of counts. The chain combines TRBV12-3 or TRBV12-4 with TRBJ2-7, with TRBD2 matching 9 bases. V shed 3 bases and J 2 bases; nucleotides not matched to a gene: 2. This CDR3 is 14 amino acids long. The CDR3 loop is CASSFGTSTYEQYF. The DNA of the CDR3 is TGTGCCAGCAGTTTCGGGACTAGCACCTACGAGCAGTACTTC.

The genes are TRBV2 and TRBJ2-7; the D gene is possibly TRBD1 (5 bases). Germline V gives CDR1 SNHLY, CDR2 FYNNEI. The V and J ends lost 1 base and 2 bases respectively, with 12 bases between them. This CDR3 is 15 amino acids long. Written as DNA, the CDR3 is TGTGCCAGCAGTGAAGGGGGCAGGCCACCCTACGAGCAGTACTTC. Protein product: CASSEGGRPPYEQYF.

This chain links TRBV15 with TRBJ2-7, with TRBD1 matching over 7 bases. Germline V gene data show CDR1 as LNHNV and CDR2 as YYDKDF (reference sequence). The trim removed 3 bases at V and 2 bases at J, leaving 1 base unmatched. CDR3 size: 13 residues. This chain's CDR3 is CATSRGQTYEQYF. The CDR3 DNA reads TGTGCCACCAGCAGGGGACAGACCTACGAGCAGTACTTC.